This entry describes one TCR beta chain. Its antigen has not been determined. Base qualities are missing; no much larger clone stands one base away. Pancreatic ductal adenocarcinoma patients who had undergone surgery without neoadjuvant therapy were selected. Immediately after surgery, resected tumor tissue was placed into ice-cold media, and part of the tissue was flash frozen for DNA and RNA. Genomic DNA was extracted from six or seven PBMC and some ten flash-frozen tumor specimens using the DNeasy Blood and Tissue Kit with Proteinase K and RNase treatment. This specimen belongs to a study of T cells in pancreatic ductal adenocarcinoma (TCRdb year 2017). Notes on the research overall: Seeking insight into the adaptive T-cell response that arises naturally, the researchers examined how many CD8+ T cells infiltrated tumors of resected pancreatic ductal adenocarcinoma, where they sat, and what features they had, alongside the same properties of suppressive cells.

The immunoSEQ hsTCRB kit was used to amplify TCR beta CDR3 regions from genomic DNA. An Illumina HiSeq system was used to carry out high-throughput TRB CDR3 sequencing. Under the source paper's analysis protocol: The immunoSEQ software was used to analyze sequencing reads, and nonproductive sequences containing premature stops or frame-shifts were removed. Repertoire clonality was computed as one minus Shannon entropy normalized by log2 of the number of unique productive sequences. TCRdb re-hosts the immuneACCESS table, in-frame sequences only. Its copies lack some clones; in the studies checked, an unresolved V gene accounts for under half of them, and the cause for the rest is not known. V and J calls plus clone size are reproduced from that table; the DNA served to infer D and trimming. In all, the sample holds about 2,600 clones, and approximately 73% of those were seen once. The ten largest account for approximately 13% of the sample.

The germline V gene encodes CDR1 SGHTA and CDR2 FQGTGA. At the junction V is shortened by 5 bases and J by 10 bases, with 14 bases in between. The CDR3 holds 12 amino acids from the cysteine to the phenylalanine. Just the 36-base CDR3 DNA is kept, in frame starting at base 1. Results and caveats for the whole study, not just this receptor: Because tumors are enriched in CD45RO+ effector T cells rather than naive T cells, which biases toward lower diversity, comparisons of clonality between tumor and blood may be biased. Because most pancreatic cancer patients present with inoperable disease, the resected cohort was biased toward the minority with early-stage disease. Compared with tumor samples, blood samples had more total productive templates and around 8-fold more unique clonotypes. T-cell clonality did not differ significantly between tumor and blood, with mean clonality about 0.12 in tumors and just over 0.07 in blood.

The sequence joins TRBV7-3 to TRBJ1-1, and possibly TRBD1, on 6 matching bases. The source is a human donor with pancreatic ductal adenocarcinoma. The sequencing sample was made of pancreatic tumor tissue. Read as DNA, the sequence is TGTGCCAGCAGCGACTCTGGGGGCGCAGCTTTCTTT. This gives the protein CASSDSGGAAFF.